This TCR beta chain was observed in a study of early T cells in non-severe SARS-CoV-2 infection. The trim removed 0 bases at V and 1 base at J, leaving 6 bases unmatched. This CDR3 has 15 residues. CDR1 and CDR2 (germline): DFQATT, SNEGSKA (reference sequence). MiXCR, run by TCRdb on the 5' RACE reads, gives a single entry per CDR3 protein. This table holds tens of thousands of distinct CDR3 sequences, 5.7% found once. This clonotype is medium-sized. The sequence came from an adult who was a healthcare worker with PCR-confirmed SARS-CoV-2 infection or an uninfected control (not recorded which). The chain joins TRBV20-1 to TRBJ2-7; 7 nucleotides align to TRBD2. Sequencing used whole blood. For the CDR3, the DNA is TGCAGTGCTAGAGATTTCCAGCGGGGTTCCTACGAGCAGTACTTC. Residues: CSARDFQRGSYEQYF.